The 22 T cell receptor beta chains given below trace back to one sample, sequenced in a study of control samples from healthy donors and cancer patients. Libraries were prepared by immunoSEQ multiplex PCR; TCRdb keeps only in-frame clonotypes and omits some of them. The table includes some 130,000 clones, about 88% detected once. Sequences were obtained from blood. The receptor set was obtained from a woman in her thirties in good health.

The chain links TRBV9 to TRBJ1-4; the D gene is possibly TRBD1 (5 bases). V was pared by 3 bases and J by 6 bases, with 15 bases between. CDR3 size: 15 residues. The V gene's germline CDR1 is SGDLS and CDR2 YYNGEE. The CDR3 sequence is CASSALGVVDEKLFF. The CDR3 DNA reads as TGTGCCAGCAGCGCACTAGGGGTGGTGGATGAAAAACTGTTTTTT.

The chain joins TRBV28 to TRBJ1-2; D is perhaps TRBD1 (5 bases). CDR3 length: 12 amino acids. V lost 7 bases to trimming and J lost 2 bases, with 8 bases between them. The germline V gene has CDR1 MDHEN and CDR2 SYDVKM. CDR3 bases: TGTGCCAGCACACAGGAGAACTATGGCTACACCTTC. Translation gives CASTQENYGYTF.

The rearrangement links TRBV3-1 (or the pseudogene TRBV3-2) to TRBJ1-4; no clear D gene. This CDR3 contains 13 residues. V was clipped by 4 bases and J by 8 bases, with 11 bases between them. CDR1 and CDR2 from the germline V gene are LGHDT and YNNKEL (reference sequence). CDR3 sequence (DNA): TGTGCCAGCAGCCTTGAAATTGAGGAAAAACTGTTTTTT. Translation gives CASSLEIEEKLFF.

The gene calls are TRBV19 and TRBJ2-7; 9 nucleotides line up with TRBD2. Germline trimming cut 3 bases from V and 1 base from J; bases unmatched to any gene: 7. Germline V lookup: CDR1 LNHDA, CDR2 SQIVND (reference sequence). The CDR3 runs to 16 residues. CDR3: CASSIFLAGSSYEQYF. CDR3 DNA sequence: TGTGCCAGTAGTATCTTTCTAGCGGGATCTTCCTACGAGCAGTACTTC.

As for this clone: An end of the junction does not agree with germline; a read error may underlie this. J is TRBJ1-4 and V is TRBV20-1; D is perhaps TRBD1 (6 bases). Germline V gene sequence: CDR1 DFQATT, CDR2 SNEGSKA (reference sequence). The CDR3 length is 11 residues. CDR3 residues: CAGQSSEKLFF. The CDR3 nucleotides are TGTGCTGGACAGTCGAGTGAAAAACTGTTTTTT.

CDR3 amino acids: CASTQLDRVGGYTF. CDR3 nucleotide sequence: TGCGCCAGCACCCAGCTTGACAGGGTAGGCGGCTACACCTTC. The V gene is TRBV10-2, the J gene TRBJ1-2, with TRBD1 matching 7 bases. Germline CDR1 is WSHSY and CDR2 is SAAADI. V was clipped by 7 bases and J by 8 bases; unmatched bases: 13. The CDR3 is made up of 14 amino acids.

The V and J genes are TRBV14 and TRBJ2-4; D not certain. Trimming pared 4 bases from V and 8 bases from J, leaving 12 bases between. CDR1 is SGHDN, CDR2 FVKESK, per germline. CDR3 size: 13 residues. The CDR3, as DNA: TGTGCCAGCAGCCTGGAGTGGCACTACATTCAGTACTTC. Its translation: CASSLEWHYIQYF. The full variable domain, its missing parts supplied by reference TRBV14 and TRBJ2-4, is EAGVTQFPSHSVIEKGQTVTLRCDPISGHDNLYWYRRVMGKEIKFLLHFVKESKQDESGMPNNRFLAERTGGTYSTLKVQPAELEDSGVYFCASSLEWHYIQYFGAGTRLSVL.

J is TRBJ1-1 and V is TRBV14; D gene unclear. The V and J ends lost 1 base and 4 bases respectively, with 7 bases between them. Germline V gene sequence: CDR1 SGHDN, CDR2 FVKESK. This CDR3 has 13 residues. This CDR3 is CASSQARGTEAFF. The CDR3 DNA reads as TGTGCCAGCAGCCAAGCCCGGGGCACTGAAGCTTTCTTT.

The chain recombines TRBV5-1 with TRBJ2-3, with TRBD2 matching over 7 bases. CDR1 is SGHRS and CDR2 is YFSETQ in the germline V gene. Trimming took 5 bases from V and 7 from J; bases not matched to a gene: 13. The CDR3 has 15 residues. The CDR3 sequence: CASSVSWEGLNTQYF. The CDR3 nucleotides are TGCGCCAGCAGTGTTTCGTGGGAGGGCCTGAATACGCAGTATTTT. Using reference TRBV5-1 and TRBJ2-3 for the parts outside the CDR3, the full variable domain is KAGVTQTPRYLIKTRGQQVTLSCSPISGHRSVSWYQQTPGQGLQFLFEYFSETQRNKGNFPGRFSGRQFSNSRSEMNVSTLELGDSALYLCASSVSWEGLNTQYFGPGTRLTVL.

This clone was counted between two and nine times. The CDR3 region is CATSAPGQGPVNSNQPQHF. CDR3 nucleotide sequence: TGTGCCACCAGTGCTCCGGGACAGGGGCCTGTTAATAGCAATCAGCCCCAGCATTTT. The V call is TRBV24-1, the J call TRBJ1-5; 10 bases agree with TRBD1. Germline V gene data show CDR1 as KGHDR and CDR2 as SFDVKD. This CDR3 is 19 amino acids long. V was clipped by 5 bases and J by 0 bases; unmatched bases: 12.

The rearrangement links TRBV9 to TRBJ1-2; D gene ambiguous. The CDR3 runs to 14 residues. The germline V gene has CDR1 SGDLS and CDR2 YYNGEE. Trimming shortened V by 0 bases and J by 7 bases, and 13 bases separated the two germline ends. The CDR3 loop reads CASSVAGGSGGYTF. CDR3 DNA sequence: TGTGCCAGCAGCGTAGCTGGAGGGTCGGGTGGCTACACCTTC.

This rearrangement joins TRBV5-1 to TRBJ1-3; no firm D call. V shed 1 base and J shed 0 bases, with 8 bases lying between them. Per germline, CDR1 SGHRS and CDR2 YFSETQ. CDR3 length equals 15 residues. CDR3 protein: CASSLTPISGNTIYF. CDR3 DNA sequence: TGCGCCAGCAGCTTGACACCTATCTCTGGAAACACCATATATTTT.

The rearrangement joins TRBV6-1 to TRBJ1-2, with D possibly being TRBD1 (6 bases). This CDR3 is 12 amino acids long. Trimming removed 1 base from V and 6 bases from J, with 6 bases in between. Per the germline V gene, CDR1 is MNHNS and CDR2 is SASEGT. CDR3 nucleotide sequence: TGTGCCAGCAGTGAAGGGGGGCATGGCTACACCTTC. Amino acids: CASSEGGHGYTF.

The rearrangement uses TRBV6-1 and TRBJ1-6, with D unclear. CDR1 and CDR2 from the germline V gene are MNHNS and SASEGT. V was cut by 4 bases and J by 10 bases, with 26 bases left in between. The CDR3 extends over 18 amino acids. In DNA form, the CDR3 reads TGTGCCAGCAGTGCTCACCGGACCGATCTGGAAGCTCACTCACCCCTCCACTTT. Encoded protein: CASSAHRTDLEAHSPLHF.

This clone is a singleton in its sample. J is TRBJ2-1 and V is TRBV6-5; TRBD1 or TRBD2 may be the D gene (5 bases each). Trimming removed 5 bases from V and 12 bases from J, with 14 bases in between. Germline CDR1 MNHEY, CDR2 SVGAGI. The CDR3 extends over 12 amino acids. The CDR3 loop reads CASSLLSGPQFF. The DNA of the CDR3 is TGTGCCAGCAGTCTCCTTTCGGGACCGCAGTTCTTC.

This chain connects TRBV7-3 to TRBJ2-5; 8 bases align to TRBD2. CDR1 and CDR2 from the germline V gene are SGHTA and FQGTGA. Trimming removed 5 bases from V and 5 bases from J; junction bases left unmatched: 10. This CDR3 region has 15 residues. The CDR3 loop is CASSRGAGELETQYF. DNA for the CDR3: TGTGCCAGCAGCCGCGGAGCGGGAGAGTTGGAGACCCAGTACTTC.

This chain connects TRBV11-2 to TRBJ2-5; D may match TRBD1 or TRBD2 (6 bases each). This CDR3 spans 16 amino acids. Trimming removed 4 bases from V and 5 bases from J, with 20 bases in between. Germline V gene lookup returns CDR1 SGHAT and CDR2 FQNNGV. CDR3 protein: CASSSLQGGRRETQYF. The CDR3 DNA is TGTGCCAGCAGCTCCCTCCAAGGGGGGAGGCGGGAGACCCAGTACTTC.

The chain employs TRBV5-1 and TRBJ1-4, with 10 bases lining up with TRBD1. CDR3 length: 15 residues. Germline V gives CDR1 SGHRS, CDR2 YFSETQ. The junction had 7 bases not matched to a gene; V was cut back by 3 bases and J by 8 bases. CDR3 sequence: CASSSTGGAGEKLFF. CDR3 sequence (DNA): TGCGCCAGCAGCTCGACAGGGGGCGCAGGGGAAAAACTGTTTTTT.

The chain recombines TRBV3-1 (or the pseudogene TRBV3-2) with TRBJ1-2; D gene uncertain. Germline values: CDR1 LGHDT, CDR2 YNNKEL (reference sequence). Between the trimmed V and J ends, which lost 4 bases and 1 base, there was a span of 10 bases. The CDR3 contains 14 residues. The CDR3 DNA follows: TGTGCCAGCAGCCCCGGGAGCTTTAACTATGGCTACACCTTC. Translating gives CASSPGSFNYGYTF.

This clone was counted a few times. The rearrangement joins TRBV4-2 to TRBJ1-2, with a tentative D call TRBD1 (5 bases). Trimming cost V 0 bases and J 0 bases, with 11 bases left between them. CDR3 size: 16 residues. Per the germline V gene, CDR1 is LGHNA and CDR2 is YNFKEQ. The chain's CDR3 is CASSQDLRDSNYGYTF. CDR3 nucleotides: TGTGCCAGCAGCCAAGATTTAAGGGACTCTAACTATGGCTACACCTTC.

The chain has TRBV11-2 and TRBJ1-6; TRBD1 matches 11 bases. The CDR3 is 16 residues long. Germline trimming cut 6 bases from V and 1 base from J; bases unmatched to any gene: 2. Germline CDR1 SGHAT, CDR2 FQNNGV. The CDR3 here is CASRGDRGSYNSPLHF. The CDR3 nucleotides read TGTGCCAGCAGGGGGGACAGGGGGTCCTATAATTCACCCCTCCACTTT.

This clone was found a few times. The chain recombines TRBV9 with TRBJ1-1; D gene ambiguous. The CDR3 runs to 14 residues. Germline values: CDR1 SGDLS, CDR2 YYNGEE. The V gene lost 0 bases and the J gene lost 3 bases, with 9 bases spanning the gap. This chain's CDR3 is CASSVAGGHTEAFF. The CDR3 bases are TGTGCCAGCAGCGTAGCGGGAGGGCACACTGAAGCTTTCTTT.